The rows below give T cell receptor beta chains drawn from one sample of a study of tumor-infiltrating lymphocytes in primary liver carcinoma. In TCRdb, the multiplex PCR reads were re-called with MiXCR into one record per CDR3 protein. The sample holds almost 200,000 distinct CDR3 sequences, about two thirds seen once. Sequenced sample: peripheral blood. Receptors originate from an older woman with primary liver carcinoma and hepatitis B virus infection. Both conserved end residues are part of each CDR3. The D gene is left open where the match is weak. Clone size is given for some rows only: seen once, a few or many times, or a class if the clone is expanded.

D | size | J | length | V | CDR3
NA | many | TRBJ2-1 | 15 | TRBV6-1 | CASTLGAGVYNEQFF
NA | NA | TRBJ2-1 | 15 | TRBV11-1 | CAISLGAPYYNEQFF
TRBD1 | NA | TRBJ1-2 | 12 | TRBV28 | CASSSGTGSYTF
TRBD2 | once | TRBJ2-1 | 15 | TRBV28 | CASSLAETSLNKRFF
NA | few | TRBJ1-2 | 14 | TRBV28 | CASSDRSLIYGYTF
NA | NA | TRBJ2-1 | 17 | TRBV11-3 | CASSSSFGKGKYNEQFF
TRBD2 | many | TRBJ2-3 | 15 | TRBV7-9 | CASSLPSGNTDTQYF
TRBD2 | NA | TRBJ2-1 | 15 | TRBV28 | CAISLAGASYNEQFF
NA | many | TRBJ1-3 | 21 | TRBV11-2 | CASSETEGSFTSPISGNTIYF
TRBD2 | NA | TRBJ2-7 | 17 | TRBV28 | CASRPSSGRAGSYEQYF
NA | NA | TRBJ2-2 | 15 | TRBV5-1 | CASAWELTSPGELFF
NA | medium-sized | TRBJ1-2 | 14 | TRBV29-1 | CSVEDRSRSYGYTF
NA | NA | TRBJ2-2 | 13 | TRBV11-2 | CASSLVLSGGLFF
NA | NA | TRBJ2-7 | 13 | TRBV7-9 | CASSLVGEYEQYF
NA | few | TRBJ2-7 | 16 | TRBV5-1 | CASSLAAQPSPYEQYF
TRBD1 | once | TRBJ2-5 | 16 | TRBV15 | CATSDSGTGLQETQYF
NA | NA | TRBJ1-1 | 16 | TRBV11-2 | CAGSFVAGAEGTEAFF
TRBD2 | few | TRBJ2-7 | 15 | TRBV11-2 | CANSRRTSGSGVQYF
NA | many | TRBJ2-1 | 14 | TRBV7-3 | CASSLGGRNNEQFF
NA | few | TRBJ1-5 | 12 | TRBV30 | CAWSDRYQPQHF
NA | many | TRBJ2-4 | 14 | TRBV6-6 | CASAPGRAVNIQYF
NA | NA | TRBJ1-1 | 12 | TRBV30 | CAWSDFDSKAFF
NA | NA | TRBJ1-2 | 11 | TRBV4-1 | CASSQVKSTVF
TRBD2 | NA | TRBJ2-7 | 11 | TRBV12-3/TRBV12-4 | CASRGGDEQYF
NA | NA | TRBJ1-3 | 14 | TRBV20-1 | CSATHRSSGNTIYF
NA | NA | TRBJ2-1 | 15 | TRBV10-1 | CASCDQSRGGNEQFF
NA | NA | TRBJ1-1 | 14 | TRBV11-2 | CACRPRRGPTEAFF
NA | NA | TRBJ2-1 | 15 | TRBV28 | CASSNGGGSVDEQFF
TRBD1 | NA | TRBJ1-5 | 18 | TRBV11-2 | CASGQGTGGPHSNQAQHF
TRBD2 | NA | TRBJ2-7 | 14 | TRBV5-1 | CASSPGRGSYEQYF
NA | NA | TRBJ1-2 | 13 | TRBV12-3/TRBV12-4 | CASSPAMIASYTF
TRBD2 | NA | TRBJ2-4 | 16 | TRBV6-6 | CAIKKGLAVAKNIQYF
NA | NA | TRBJ2-3 | 12 | TRBV28 | CASRTLADTQYF
NA | NA | TRBJ2-3 | 14 | TRBV5-1 | CASSLGLGTDMQYF
NA | NA | TRBJ2-7 | 15 | TRBV12-3/TRBV12-4 | CASSPGSGGSYVQYF
NA | NA | TRBJ2-1 | 12 | TRBV28 | CASSLLAEQQFF
NA | many | TRBJ1-5 | 12 | TRBV29-1 | CSVVGPNQPQHF
NA | few | TRBJ2-3 | 12 | TRBV10-3 | CAIGGGTDTQYF
NA | NA | TRBJ1-6 | 13 | TRBV6-6 | CATSRSSNSPLHF
NA | NA | TRBJ2-1 | 15 | TRBV5-1 | CASSAQTTSYNEQFF
TRBD1 | many | TRBJ2-5 | 13 | TRBV29-1 | CSVSTGFQETQYF
NA | NA | TRBJ2-1 | 16 | TRBV24-1 | CATSDHSGSPYNEQFF
NA | NA | TRBJ2-5 | 14 | TRBV11-2 | CASSLAGRGETQNF
TRBD1 | many | TRBJ1-3 | 15 | TRBV6-5 | CASTSTGPSGNTIYF
NA | few | TRBJ1-1 | 15 | TRBV7-9 | CASRPGPGARTEAFF
TRBD2 | NA | TRBJ2-7 | 14 | TRBV29-1 | CSVALGTSAYEQYF
NA | once | TRBJ2-2 | 16 | TRBV14 | CASSQKLTANTGESFF
NA | many | TRBJ1-3 | 18 | TRBV4-2 | CASSQEVVGRISGNTIYF
TRBD1 | NA | TRBJ2-7 | 15 | TRBV11-2 | CASSLHRGRSYEQYF
NA | many | TRBJ2-7 | 16 | TRBV12-5 | CASGYQTGTATYEQYF
NA | once | TRBJ2-1 | 14 | TRBV11-2 | CARSPTNSYNEQFF
NA | few | TRBJ1-1 | 14 | TRBV10-1 | CASSEGTGSGLAFF
NA | NA | TRBJ2-1 | 14 | TRBV7-2 | CASSFAPLFNEQFF